These 27 T cell receptor beta chains came from one sample sequenced in a study of T cells expressing NK-cell markers. Reprocessing the 5' RACE reads, TCRdb reports a single entry for every CDR3 protein and omits DNA. Seen in this sample are some 190,000 distinct CDR3 sequences; the ten most common clones hold 20% to 25%. The sample consisted of blood T cells: a sorted CD56 or NKG2C T cell subset, CD4+ or CD8+ T cells, or bulk PBMC T cells (not recorded which). These receptors were collected from a man aged 18-70 years in good health.

V usage is TRBV11-1 and J usage is TRBJ1-4. This CDR3 spans 18 amino acids. The germline V gene encodes CDR1 SGHAT and CDR2 FQDESV (reference sequence). This CDR3 reads CASSLGLLRGGTNEKLFF.

The J gene is TRBJ2-7, the V gene TRBV7-9; the D call from TCRdb, TRBD2, cannot be confirmed without DNA. The CDR3 length is 13 residues. The germline V gene encodes CDR1 SEHNR and CDR2 FQNEAQ (reference sequence). The CDR3 loop reads CASSPRGEGEQYF. Combining the CDR3 with reference TRBV7-9 and TRBJ2-7 gives the whole variable domain DTGVSQNPRHKITKRGQNVTFRCDPISEHNRLYWYRQTLGQGPEFLTYFQNEAQLEKSRLLSDRFSAERPKGSFSTLEIQRTEQGDSAMYLCASSPRGEGEQYFGPGTRLTVT.

The chain uses TRBV5-6 and TRBJ2-3. The CDR3 runs 15 residues. Per the germline V gene, CDR1 is SGHDT and CDR2 is YYEEEE. CDR3 in amino acids: CASSLDGFGTDTQYF.

The genes are TRBV6-2 or TRBV6-3 and TRBJ2-6; TCRdb's D gene call, TRBD1, goes unchecked for lack of DNA. This CDR3 is built from 16 residues. The germline V gene encodes CDR1 MNHEY and CDR2 SVGEGT. CDR3 loop: CASSGQRFSGANVLTF.

The rearrangement links TRBV13 to TRBJ1-6. The germline gives CDR1 PRHDT, CDR2 FYEKMQ (reference sequence). The CDR3 has 14 amino acids. CDR3 protein: CASRWTGESGPLHF.

The V and J genes are TRBV12-3 or TRBV12-4 and TRBJ2-5. The CDR3 consists of 12 residues. The CDR3 reads CASSLTEETQYF.

The V call is TRBV2, the J call TRBJ1-6. CDR1 SNHLY and CDR2 FYNNEI come from the germline V gene. The CDR3 is 17 residues long. CDR3 amino acids: CASAGGGGPMGNSPLHF.

This chain joins TRBV5-6 and TRBJ1-6. This CDR3 region has 13 residues. CDR1 SGHDT and CDR2 YYEEEE come from the germline V gene. The CDR3: CASSSAGNSPLHF. The full variable domain, with the rest looked up from reference TRBV5-6 and TRBJ1-6, is DAGVTQSPTHLIKTRGQQVTLRCSPKSGHDTVSWYQQALGQGPQFIFQYYEEEERQRGNFPDRFSGHQFPNYSSELNVNALLLGDSALYLCASSSAGNSPLHFGNGTRLTVT.

V is TRBV11-2 and J is TRBJ1-1; lacking DNA, the TRBD1 call made by TCRdb goes unchecked. Germline CDR1 and CDR2: SGHAT and FQNNGV. The CDR3 runs 14 residues. CDR3 protein: CASSPGTARPEAFF.

The chain couples TRBV28 to TRBJ1-1. Germline V gene lookup returns CDR1 MDHEN and CDR2 SYDVKM. The CDR3 totals 16 residues. CDR3 in amino acids: CASSLVWAGGGTEAFF.

This chain joins TRBV19 and TRBJ1-1. The CDR3 totals 15 residues. Germline V lookup: CDR1 LNHDA, CDR2 SQIVND (reference sequence). This CDR3 is CASSISANSNTEAFF.

The V and J genes are TRBV10-2 and TRBJ2-5. Germline CDR1 is WSHSY and CDR2 is SAAADI. The CDR3 runs to 12 residues. The CDR3 loop reads CASRDIRETQYF.

The chain has TRBV11-3 and TRBJ1-4. CDR1 is SGHNT and CDR2 is YENEEA in the germline V gene. The CDR3 extends over 15 amino acids. This CDR3 is CASSLVSFRNEKLFF.

J is TRBJ1-3 and V is TRBV4-2; without DNA, the TCRdb call of TRBD1 cannot be checked. CDR3 size: 16 residues. The germline gives CDR1 LGHNA, CDR2 YNFKEQ. The CDR3 spells CASGHETVYSGNTIYF.

The CDR3: CSASGPGPGFRTQYF. The chain combines TRBV20-1 with TRBJ2-3; TCRdb designates TRBD1, a call that cannot be tested without DNA. The CDR3 is 15 amino acids. In germline, CDR1 is DFQATT, CDR2 SNEGSKA (reference sequence).

The chain has TRBV20-1 and TRBJ2-7; TCRdb indicates TRBD2, and absent DNA this call remains unverified. The CDR3 consists of 15 residues. Germline CDR1 DFQATT, CDR2 SNEGSKA (reference sequence). This chain's CDR3 is CSARSIREGSNEQYF.

This chain uses TRBV7-3 with TRBJ1-6. This CDR3 is 17 amino acids long. CDR1 and CDR2 from the germline V gene are SGHTA and FQGTGA. CDR3 loop: CASSLFARTAKNSPLHF.

The chain uses TRBV10-3 and TRBJ1-2; checking the TCRdb D call of TRBD1 is not possible without DNA. The CDR3 runs 15 residues. The germline CDR1 and CDR2 sequences are ENHRY and SYGVKD. The CDR3 sequence: CAISDLTGGWGGYTF.

The chain has TRBV28 and TRBJ2-1; the TCRdb call, TRBD1, lacks DNA for checking. CDR1 and CDR2 (germline): MDHEN, SYDVKM. The CDR3 extends over 14 amino acids. The CDR3 sequence is CASSPIGTANEQFF. Full variable domain (remainder filled in from reference TRBV28 and TRBJ2-1): DVKVTQSSRYLVKRTGEKVFLECVQDMDHENMFWYRQDPGLGLRLIYFSYDVKMKEKGDIPEGYSVSREKKERFSLILESASTNQTSMYLCASSPIGTANEQFFGPGTRLTVL.

The chain has TRBV27 and TRBJ2-7; TCRdb's D call, TRBD1, is unchecked because there is no DNA. The length of the CDR3 is 15 residues. Germline lookup yields CDR1 MNHEY and CDR2 SMNVEV (reference sequence). CDR3 protein: CASSEPGTGAGEQYF.

This chain uses TRBV11-2 with TRBJ2-3; with no DNA, the TCRdb D assignment of TRBD1 cannot be verified. There are 15 residues in the CDR3. The germline gives CDR1 SGHAT, CDR2 FQNNGV. The CDR3 here is CASTRGAGYADTQYF.

The CDR3 here is CASAWGGTGLIYGYTF. The chain combines TRBV27 with TRBJ1-2; TCRdb picks TRBD1, but there is no DNA to check that call. The CDR3 totals 16 residues. Germline loops: CDR1 MNHEY, CDR2 SMNVEV (reference sequence).

The chain has TRBV28 and TRBJ2-7; TCRdb reports TRBD1, a call that lacks DNA to check it against. Germline loops: CDR1 MDHEN, CDR2 SYDVKM. The CDR3 contains 12 residues. CDR3 protein: CASSSTGIEQYF.

The chain combines TRBV12-3 or TRBV12-4 with TRBJ2-5; the TCRdb call, TRBD2, lacks DNA for checking. This CDR3 is 16 amino acids long. This CDR3 is CASSFWASGEQETQYF.

V gene TRBV19 combines with J gene TRBJ1-1; TCRdb calls TRBD1, which cannot be checked without DNA. The germline CDR1 and CDR2 sequences are LNHDA and SQIVND (reference sequence). The CDR3 is made up of 15 amino acids. The CDR3 spells CASSGGQGAETEAFF.

The chain links TRBV12-3 or TRBV12-4 to TRBJ2-7; TCRdb calls TRBD1, which cannot be checked without DNA. CDR3 length: 14 amino acids. CDR3 region: CASSLTGGAYEQYF.

The chain uses TRBV27 and TRBJ2-1; TCRdb proposes TRBD1, but this gene call is untestable without DNA. Germline loops: CDR1 MNHEY, CDR2 SMNVEV (reference sequence). CDR3 length equals 15 residues. CDR3: CASSFGDSSYNEQFF.